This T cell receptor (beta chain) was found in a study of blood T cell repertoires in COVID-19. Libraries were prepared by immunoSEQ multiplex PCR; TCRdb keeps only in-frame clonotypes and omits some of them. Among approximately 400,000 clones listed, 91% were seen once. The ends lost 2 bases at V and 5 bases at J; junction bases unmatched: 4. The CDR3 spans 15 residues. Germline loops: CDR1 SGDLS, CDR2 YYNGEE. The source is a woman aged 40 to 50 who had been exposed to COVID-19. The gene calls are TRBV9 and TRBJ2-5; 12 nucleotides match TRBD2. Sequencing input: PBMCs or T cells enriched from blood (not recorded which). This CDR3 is CASSVGGLAGETQYF. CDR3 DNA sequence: TGTGCCAGCAGCGTTGGCGGACTAGCGGGGGAGACCCAGTACTTC.